A single sample gave rise to the 30 T cell receptor beta chains below, sequenced in a study of Graves' ophthalmopathy and Graves' hyperthyroidism. Researchers took RNA transcripts and amplified TCR beta CDR3 regions from them. First-round RT-PCR relied on HTBI primers, and a second-round multiplex PCR came next. TCRdb recomputed calls from the multiplex PCR reads with MiXCR, one row per CDR3 protein. The repertoire has 300,000 to 400,000 distinct CDR3 sequences, roughly 17% of them found once; the top ten carry roughly 2.6%. Specimen: peripheral blood. Source of these receptors: an adult woman with stable Graves' hyperthyroidism.

This clonotype was seen ten or more times. This rearrangement joins TRBV6-5 to TRBJ1-2, with a weak D call TRBD1 (5 bases). Trimming left V 4 bases short and J 6 bases short, with 18 bases between. Germline loops: CDR1 MNHEY, CDR2 SVGAGI. The CDR3 has 15 amino acids. The CDR3 sequence is CASSSSPGGDDGYTF. The CDR3, as DNA: TGTGCCAGCAGTTCCTCTCCGGGGGGAGACGATGGCTACACCTTC.

The chain is built from TRBV12-3 or TRBV12-4 and TRBJ1-2; no firm D call. The CDR3 is 11 residues long. V dropped 5 bases and J dropped 5 bases, with 6 bases sitting between them. The chain's CDR3 is CASSPLYGYTF. For the CDR3, the DNA is TGTGCCAGCAGTCCCCTTTATGGCTACACCTTC.

This clonotype was seen many times. The rearrangement joins TRBV2 to TRBJ2-7, with a tentative D call TRBD1 (5 bases). The germline gives CDR1 SNHLY, CDR2 FYNNEI. Trimming removed 6 bases at V and 4 bases at J, with 19 bases between. The CDR3 extends over 15 amino acids. The chain's CDR3 is CASSKTDWGLYEQYF. The CDR3 bases are TGTGCCAGCAGCAAAACGGATTGGGGCCTTTACGAGCAGTACTTC.

This clonotype was counted at least ten times. V gene TRBV3-1 combines with J gene TRBJ2-7, with TRBD2 identical over 7 bases. V was pared by 4 bases and J by 3 bases, with 6 bases of the junction left unmatched. Germline values: CDR1 LGHDT, CDR2 YNNKEL (reference sequence). The CDR3 contains 14 residues. The CDR3 sequence is CASSPAGPIYEQYF. The CDR3 DNA is TGTGCCAGCAGCCCAGCGGGACCGATCTACGAGCAGTACTTC.

The chain carries TRBV10-1 and TRBJ2-2, with D tentatively TRBD2 (5 bases). There are 14 residues in the CDR3. Trimming shortened V by 6 bases and J by 5 bases, and 13 bases separated the two germline ends. From germline, CDR1 is WNHNN and CDR2 SYGVQD (reference sequence). CDR3: CASSRTRETGELFF. As DNA, the CDR3 is TGCGCCAGCAGCCGTACCCGGGAAACCGGGGAGCTGTTTTTT.

The chain has TRBV4-1 and TRBJ2-4; maybe TRBD1 (5 bases). The V end lost 3 bases, the J end lost 7 bases, and 19 bases lay between the germline ends. The CDR3 totals 16 residues. Germline V gene data show CDR1 as MGHRA and CDR2 as YSYEKL. The CDR3 sequence is CASSQAIQGPENIQYF. CDR3 nucleotide sequence: TGCGCCAGCAGCCAGGCCATCCAGGGCCCAGAGAACATTCAGTACTTC.

This clonotype came up many times. This sequence joins TRBV6-5 and TRBJ1-1; D is possibly TRBD1 (6 bases). With 7 bases removed from V and 3 bases from J, the gap between germline ends came to 12 bases. The germline V gene has CDR1 MNHEY and CDR2 SVGAGI. CDR3 length: 13 amino acids. CDR3 region: CASTEGGHTEAFF. As DNA, the CDR3 is TGTGCCAGCACCGAGGGGGGTCACACTGAAGCTTTCTTT.

This clonotype was picked up many times. V and J are TRBV28 and TRBJ2-5, with D possibly matching TRBD1 (6 bases). Germline-derived CDR1 and CDR2 are MDHEN and SYDVKM. V lost 6 bases, J lost 2 bases, and 25 bases lay in between. This CDR3 region has 18 residues. CDR3 nucleotides: TGTGCCAGCAGCCTCGACAGGAGTAGGTTAGGGTTTCAAGAGACCCAGTACTTC. Translating gives CASSLDRSRLGFQETQYF.

The chain combines TRBV4-1 with TRBJ2-2; 7 bases align to TRBD2. The J segment lost 6 bases and the V segment lost 7 bases, leaving 20 bases of the junction unmatched. The germline gives CDR1 MGHRA, CDR2 YSYEKL. CDR3 length: 18 amino acids. CDR3 sequence reads: CASKGSGGSIMEAGELFF. Written as DNA, the CDR3 is TGCGCCAGCAAAGGATCTGGCGGGAGCATAATGGAGGCCGGGGAGCTGTTTTTT.

The chain couples TRBV6-1 to TRBJ2-5; 10 bases align to TRBD1. The junction had 4 bases not matched to a gene; V was cut back by 1 base and J by 5 bases. Germline assignment: CDR1 MNHNS and CDR2 SASEGT. The CDR3 runs 15 residues. CDR3 nucleotide sequence: TGTGCCAGCAGTGAAGGGACAGGGGGATATGAGACCCAGTACTTC. Its translation is CASSEGTGGYETQYF.

This clonotype was observed a few times. The rearrangement joins TRBV28 to TRBJ2-4, with D perhaps matching TRBD2 (5 bases). Germline V CDR1 and CDR2: MDHEN, SYDVKM. Trimming shortened V by 5 bases and J by 6 bases, and 11 bases separated the two germline ends. The CDR3 covers 13 residues. CDR3 sequence reads: CASSLPGGNIQYF. CDR3 nucleotides: TGTGCCAGCAGTCTCCCTGGAGGAAACATTCAGTACTTC.

The J gene is TRBJ1-2, the V gene TRBV12-3 or TRBV12-4; 7 bases match TRBD1. This CDR3 contains 14 residues. With 4 bases clipped from V and 7 bases from J, the junction kept 9 bases outside the gene matches. CDR3 sequence: CASSYLNRGSGYTF. The CDR3 DNA is TGTGCCAGCAGTTACCTCAACAGGGGTAGTGGCTACACCTTC.

Many counts were recorded for this clonotype. The gene calls are TRBV19 and TRBJ1-2; no clear D gene. The V end was cut by 3 bases, the J end by 12 bases, with 8 bases between. This CDR3 spans 10 amino acids. CDR1 and CDR2 from the germline V gene are LNHDA and SQIVND (reference sequence). CDR3 sequence (DNA): TGTGCCAGTAGTATCTCGACTCACACCTTC. Translated: CASSISTHTF.

This clonotype has at least ten counts. This chain uses TRBV6-1 with TRBJ1-2; D call uncertain. CDR1 MNHNS and CDR2 SASEGT come from the germline V gene. The CDR3 is made up of 13 amino acids. V was cut by 1 base and J by 7 bases, with 10 bases left in between. CDR3 sequence (DNA): TGTGCCAGCAGTGAAGGTTCTGGAGGTGGCTACACCTTC. Protein product: CASSEGSGGGYTF.

This clonotype was picked up many times. The rearrangement links TRBV28 to TRBJ1-2, with D tentatively TRBD1 (6 bases). Trimming removed 0 bases at V and 2 bases at J, with 10 bases between. The CDR3 spans 15 residues. Germline lookup yields CDR1 MDHEN and CDR2 SYDVKM. The CDR3 region has the DNA TGTGCCAGCAGTTTATGGTCGGACAGCAACTATGGCTACACCTTC. Translated, it gives CASSLWSDSNYGYTF.

This clonotype showed up many times. V is TRBV10-3 and J is TRBJ2-5; possible D gene TRBD2, 5 bases. CDR1 ENHRY and CDR2 SYGVKD come from the germline V gene. Trimming removed 7 bases at V and 2 bases at J, with 20 bases between. The CDR3 has 16 residues. The CDR3 bases are TGTGCCATCAAGTCGGGGAGCACCTTAAAACAAGAGACCCAGTACTTC. Its protein is CAIKSGSTLKQETQYF.

This clonotype came up many times. The rearrangement uses TRBV19 and TRBJ1-3; the match to TRBD1 covers 9 bases. The V segment lost 7 bases and the J segment 5 bases; nucleotides outside the gene matches: 3. Germline lookup yields CDR1 LNHDA and CDR2 SQIVND (reference sequence). The CDR3 contains 13 residues. CDR3 DNA: TGTGCCAGTAACGGACAGGGGAGAAACACCATATATTTT. Its translation is CASNGQGRNTIYF.

V and J are TRBV6-1 and TRBJ2-5, with 10 bases lining up with TRBD1. Germline V gene data show CDR1 as MNHNS and CDR2 as SASEGT. V was pared by 5 bases and J by 5 bases, with 5 bases of the junction left unmatched. This CDR3 has 14 residues. The CDR3, as DNA: TGTGCCAGCAGTACCTGGGGACAGGGGGAGACCCAGTACTTC. It translates to CASSTWGQGETQYF.

This clonotype was recorded at least ten times. The gene calls are TRBV30 and TRBJ2-2; D might be TRBD1 (5 bases). Per germline, CDR1 GTSNPN and CDR2 SVGIG (reference sequence). V shed 4 bases and J shed 6 bases, with 9 bases lying between them. CDR3 size: 12 residues. CDR3 amino acids: CAWKGIPGELFF. The CDR3 DNA reads as TGTGCCTGGAAGGGGATCCCCGGGGAGCTGTTTTTT.

This clonotype was recorded many times. This may come from a read error, since a much larger clone is one base off. V usage is TRBV6-2 or TRBV6-3 and J usage is TRBJ2-2; 9 nucleotides line up with TRBD1. From germline, CDR1 is MNHEY and CDR2 SVGEGT. This CDR3 is built from 19 residues. The J segment lost 3 bases and the V segment lost 7 bases, leaving 18 bases of the junction unmatched. CDR3 sequence reads: CASKIDRDEDRGYTGELFF. In nucleotides, the CDR3 is TGTGCCAGCAAGATAGACCGTGACGAAGACAGGGGGTACACCGGGGAGCTGTTTTTT.

This clonotype was counted many times. This chain links TRBV27 with TRBJ1-2; D is undetermined. Per germline, CDR1 MNHEY and CDR2 SMNVEV (reference sequence). The V end lost 4 bases, the J end lost 5 bases, and 14 bases lay between the germline ends. The CDR3 totals 14 residues. The CDR3 region is CASSSGQNLYGYTF. CDR3 bases: TGTGCCAGCAGTTCTGGGCAGAACCTGTATGGCTACACCTTC.

The table lists this clonotype with a count of one. This rearrangement joins TRBV6-1 to TRBJ2-5; D unclear. Germline V gene lookup returns CDR1 MNHNS and CDR2 SASEGT. The CDR3 consists of 16 residues. With 1 base removed from V and 4 bases from J, the gap between germline ends came to 16 bases. The CDR3 bases are TGTGCCAGCAGTGAAGAAATAGTGGGGTACCTAGAGACCCAGTACTTC. Protein: CASSEEIVGYLETQYF.

This clonotype has at least ten counts. The chain links TRBV5-1 to TRBJ2-5; no firm D call. The CDR3 runs to 11 residues. The ends were cut back, 8 bases at V and 1 base at J, with 6 bases in the middle. CDR1 is SGHRS, CDR2 YFSETQ, per germline. This chain's CDR3 is CASRFQETQYF. DNA for the CDR3: TGCGCCAGTAGGTTCCAAGAGACCCAGTACTTC.

This clonotype appeared a few times. V gene TRBV13 combines with J gene TRBJ2-2; no clear D gene. Germline V gene data show CDR1 as PRHDT and CDR2 as FYEKMQ (reference sequence). This CDR3 is 13 amino acids long. Trimming shortened V by 5 bases and J by 9 bases, and 13 bases separated the two germline ends. CDR3 bases: TGTGCCAGCAGCGCAAGGGCGGCCTGGGAGCTGTTTTTT. Amino acids: CASSARAAWELFF.

The rearrangement links TRBV12-3 or TRBV12-4 to TRBJ1-2; 9 positions match TRBD1. V lost 3 bases, J lost 4 bases, and 9 bases stayed unmatched. This CDR3 has 16 amino acids. The CDR3 coding sequence is TGTGCCAGCAGTTTCGGGGACAGGGTTTGGATCTATGGCTACACCTTC. It specifies CASSFGDRVWIYGYTF.

This clonotype has at least ten counts. Just one base apart from a much larger clone, this may be a read error. The J gene is TRBJ2-5, the V gene TRBV28; D is unresolved. Germline V gene sequence: CDR1 MDHEN, CDR2 SYDVKM. The CDR3 sequence is 13 residues long. CDR3 sequence: CASSLQNQETKYF. The CDR3 nucleotides read TGTGCCAGCAGTTTACAGAATCAAGAGACCAAGTACTTC.

On this clonotype: This clone may be a read error of a much larger clone one base away. V and J are TRBV7-8 and TRBJ2-7; D is uncertain. In germline, CDR1 is SGHVS, CDR2 FQNEAQ. The CDR3 loop spans 14 amino acids. CDR3 residues: CASSLVGQSYEQCF. Written as DNA, the CDR3 is TGTGCCAGCAGCTTAGTTGGCCAATCCTACGAGCAGTGCTTC.

This clonotype has a count of ten or more. The rearrangement links TRBV6-1 to TRBJ2-7, with 8 bases lining up with TRBD1. The J segment lost 4 bases and the V segment lost 3 bases, leaving 8 bases of the junction unmatched. CDR1 is MNHNS, CDR2 SASEGT, per germline. CDR3 length equals 15 residues. The CDR3 DNA reads as TGTGCCAGCAGTGACGGGGGCAGGGGGCCGTACGAGCAGTACTTC. This sequence encodes CASSDGGRGPYEQYF.

This clonotype was observed at least ten times. This chain uses TRBV28 with TRBJ1-2; TRBD1 is a possible D gene (5 bases). Per germline, CDR1 MDHEN and CDR2 SYDVKM. The V end lost 5 bases, the J end lost 3 bases, and 7 bases lay between the germline ends. The CDR3 contains 12 residues. Written as DNA, the CDR3 is TGTGCCAGCAGTACAGGCTACTATGGCTACACCTTC. This encodes CASSTGYYGYTF.

This clonotype was observed at least ten times. The rearrangement uses TRBV24-1 and TRBJ2-7, with 11 bases matching TRBD1. From germline, CDR1 is KGHDR and CDR2 SFDVKD. J gave up 3 bases and V 3 bases, and 6 bases lay outside the gene matches. The CDR3 is 16 residues long. DNA for the CDR3: TGTGCCACCAGTGATGCCGGGACAGGGGGTATCTACGAGCAGTACTTC. It translates to CATSDAGTGGIYEQYF.